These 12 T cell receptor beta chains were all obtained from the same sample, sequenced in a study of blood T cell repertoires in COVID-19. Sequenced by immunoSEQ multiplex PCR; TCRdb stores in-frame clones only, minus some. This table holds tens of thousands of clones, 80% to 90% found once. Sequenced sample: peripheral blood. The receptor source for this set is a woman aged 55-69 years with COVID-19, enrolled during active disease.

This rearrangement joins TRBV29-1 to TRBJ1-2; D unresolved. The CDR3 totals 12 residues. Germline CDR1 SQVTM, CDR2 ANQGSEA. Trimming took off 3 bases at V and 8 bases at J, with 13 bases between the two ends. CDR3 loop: CSVDRQDWGYTF. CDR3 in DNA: TGCAGCGTTGATAGGCAGGACTGGGGCTACACCTTC. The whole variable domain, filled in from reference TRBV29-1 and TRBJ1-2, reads SAVISQKPSRDICQRGTSLTIQCQVDSQVTMMFWYRQQPGQSLTLIATANQGSEATYESGFVIDKFPISRPNLTFSTLTVSNMSPEDSSIYLCSVDRQDWGYTFGSGTRLTVV.

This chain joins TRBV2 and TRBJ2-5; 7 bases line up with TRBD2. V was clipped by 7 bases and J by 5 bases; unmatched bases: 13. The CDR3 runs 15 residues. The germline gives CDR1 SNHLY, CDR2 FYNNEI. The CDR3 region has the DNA TGTGCCAGCATCTCTTTCCCGGGAGGCGGGGAGACCCAGTACTTC. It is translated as CASISFPGGGETQYF.

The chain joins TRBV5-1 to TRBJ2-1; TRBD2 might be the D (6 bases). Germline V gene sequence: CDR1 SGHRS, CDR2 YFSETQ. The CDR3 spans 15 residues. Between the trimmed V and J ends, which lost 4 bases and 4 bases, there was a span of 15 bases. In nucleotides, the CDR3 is TGCGCCAGCAGCGGTACCGGGACTCCTTACAATGAGCAGTTCTTC. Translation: CASSGTGTPYNEQFF.

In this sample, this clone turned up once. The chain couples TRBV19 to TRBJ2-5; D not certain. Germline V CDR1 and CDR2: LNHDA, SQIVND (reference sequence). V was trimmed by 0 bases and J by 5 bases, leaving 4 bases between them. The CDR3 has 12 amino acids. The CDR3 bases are TGTGCCAGTAGTATAGATCTCGAGACCCAGTACTTC. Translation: CASSIDLETQYF.

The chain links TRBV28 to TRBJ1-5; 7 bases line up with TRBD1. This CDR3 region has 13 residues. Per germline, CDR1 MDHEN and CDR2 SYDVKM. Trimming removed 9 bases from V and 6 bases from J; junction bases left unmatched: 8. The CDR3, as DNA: TGTGCCAGTCACAGGGGATGGGGTCAGCCCCAGCATTTT. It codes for CASHRGWGQPQHF.

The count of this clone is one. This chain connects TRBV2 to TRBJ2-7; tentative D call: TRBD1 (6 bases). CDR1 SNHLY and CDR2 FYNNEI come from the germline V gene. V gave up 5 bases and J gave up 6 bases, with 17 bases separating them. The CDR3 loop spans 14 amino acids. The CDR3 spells CASSKTGSFTEQYF. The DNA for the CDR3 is TGTGCCAGCAGTAAAACAGGGAGTTTTACCGAGCAGTACTTC.

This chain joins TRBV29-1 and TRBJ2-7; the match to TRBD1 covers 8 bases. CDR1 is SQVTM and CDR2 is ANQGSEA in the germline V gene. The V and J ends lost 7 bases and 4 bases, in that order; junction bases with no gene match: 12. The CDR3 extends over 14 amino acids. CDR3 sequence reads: CSARTGSNSYEQYF. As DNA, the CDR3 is TGCAGCGCCAGGACAGGGTCCAATTCTTACGAGCAGTACTTC.

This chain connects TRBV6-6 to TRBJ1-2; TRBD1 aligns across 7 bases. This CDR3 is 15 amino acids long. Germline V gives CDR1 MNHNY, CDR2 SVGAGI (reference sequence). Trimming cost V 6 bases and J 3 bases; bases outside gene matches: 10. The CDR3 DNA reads TGTGCCAGCAGGTTCGACAGGGAGGTTTACTATGGCTACACCTTC. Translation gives CASRFDREVYYGYTF.

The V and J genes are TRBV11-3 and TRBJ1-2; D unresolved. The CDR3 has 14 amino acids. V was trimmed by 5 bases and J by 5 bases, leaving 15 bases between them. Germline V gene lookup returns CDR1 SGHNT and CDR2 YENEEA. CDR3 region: CASSPRLGEYGYTF. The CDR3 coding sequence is TGTGCCAGCAGCCCCCGACTGGGAGAATATGGCTACACCTTC. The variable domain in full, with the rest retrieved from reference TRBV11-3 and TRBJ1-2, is EAGVVQSPRYKIIEKKQPVAFWCNPISGHNTLYWYLQNLGQGPELLIRYENEEAVDDSQLPKDRFSAERLKGVDSTLKIQPAELGDSAVYLCASSPRLGEYGYTFGSGTRLTVV.

CDR3 amino acids: CASSEVGGMIYNEQFF. For the CDR3, the DNA is TGTGCCAGCAGTGAGGTGGGCGGGATGATATACAATGAGCAGTTCTTC. The gene calls are TRBV6-1 and TRBJ2-1, with a tentative D call TRBD2 (6 bases). The CDR3 runs to 16 residues. Germline loops: CDR1 MNHNS, CDR2 SASEGT. V was shortened by 3 bases and J by 4 bases, with 16 bases between the two germline ends.

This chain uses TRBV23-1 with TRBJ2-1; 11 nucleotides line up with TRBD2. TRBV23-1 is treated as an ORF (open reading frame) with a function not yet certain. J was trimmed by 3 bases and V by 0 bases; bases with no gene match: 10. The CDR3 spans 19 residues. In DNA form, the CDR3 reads TGCGCCAGCAGTCAATCAGGCCTAGCGGGAGGCGAGAACTACAATGAGCAGTTCTTC. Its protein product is CASSQSGLAGGENYNEQFF.

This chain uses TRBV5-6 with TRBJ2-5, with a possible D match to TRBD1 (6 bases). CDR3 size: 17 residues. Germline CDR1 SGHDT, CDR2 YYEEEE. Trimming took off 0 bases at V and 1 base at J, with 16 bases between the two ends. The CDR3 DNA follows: TGTGCCAGCAGCTTGGCCGCGGACAGTGCGAGCCAAGAGACCCAGTACTTC. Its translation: CASSLAADSASQETQYF.